This T cell receptor (beta chain) was recorded in a study of shared clonotypes between healthy human individuals. Study context: CD4 naive and CD4 memory each took three plates per donor, while CD8 naive took two and CD8 memory one.

The length of the CDR3 is 14 residues. Trimming took off 5 bases at V and 7 bases at J, with 15 bases between the two ends. Germline lookup yields CDR1 SGHTA and CDR2 FQGNSA. Each subset's genomic DNA was shared equally among a number of immunoSEQ plates. Assay used: immunoSEQ multiplex PCR; TCRdb lists only in-frame clones, some missing. The top ten hold under 0.45% of the sample, which has 2 million to 2.5 million clones, more than 85% seen once. Subsets obtained from CD4+ cells comprised CD45RA+ naive and CD45RA-negative memory cells. The source material was naive CD4+ T cells from PBMCs. Subset given: CD45RA+ positively selected. The TCR comes from a man aged 18 to 29 in good health. Some clones in this sample may be carry-over from other donors' samples. V gene TRBV7-2 combines with J gene TRBJ1-5; no firm D call. The CDR3 loop is CASSTQRTGQPQHF. CDR3 DNA: TGTGCCAGCAGCACCCAAAGGACGGGACAGCCCCAGCATTTT.